The 25 T cell receptor beta chains presented below share a single source sample, sequenced in a study of blood T cell repertoires in COVID-19. The data were produced by immunoSEQ multiplex PCR, yet TCRdb's version contains in-frame clones alone and is incomplete. The sample comprises some 110,000 clones, 80% to 90% of which are singletons, and 7.9% rests with the top ten. The material sequenced was peripheral blood. The receptor source for this set is an older man who had recovered from COVID-19.

This clone was detected a few times. This chain connects TRBV14 to TRBJ2-3, with 7 nucleotides matching TRBD1. Germline V gene lookup returns CDR1 SGHDN and CDR2 FVKESK. This CDR3 is built from 15 residues. Trimming removed 3 bases from V and 0 bases from J; junction bases left unmatched: 3. In DNA, the CDR3 is TGTGCCAGCAGCCATCTACAGGGGAGCACAGATACGCAGTATTTT. The encoded protein is CASSHLQGSTDTQYF.

The chain joins TRBV18 to TRBJ1-1; unclear D gene. V lost 3 bases to trimming and J lost 1 base, with 12 bases between them. The V gene's germline CDR1 is KGHSH and CDR2 LQKENI. The CDR3 spans 15 residues. The CDR3 region is CASSPPGKQNTEAFF. CDR3 bases: TGTGCCAGCTCACCCCCCGGGAAACAGAACACTGAAGCTTTCTTT. Using reference TRBV18 and TRBJ1-1 for the parts outside the CDR3, the full variable domain is NAGVMQNPRHLVRRRGQEARLRCSPMKGHSHVYWYRQLPEEGLKFMVYLQKENIIDESGMPKERFSAEFPKEGPSILRIQQVVRGDSAAYFCASSPPGKQNTEAFFGQGTRLTVV.

This chain joins TRBV7-8 and TRBJ2-2, with 7 positions matching TRBD1. Per the germline V gene, CDR1 is SGHVS and CDR2 is FQNEAQ. This CDR3 has 14 residues. Trimming cost V 4 bases and J 7 bases; bases outside gene matches: 6. DNA of the CDR3: TGTGCCAGCAGCTCAAGACAGGGTCACGGGGAGCTGTTTTTT. It is translated as CASSSRQGHGELFF.

The chain has TRBV4-3 and TRBJ2-5, with a tentative D call TRBD2 (5 bases). The germline V gene encodes CDR1 LGHNA and CDR2 YSLEER. Trimming removed 0 bases from V and 7 bases from J, with 6 bases in between. CDR3 size: 12 residues. The CDR3 region is CASSQDRGTQYF. The CDR3 coding sequence is TGCGCCAGCAGCCAAGATCGGGGGACCCAGTACTTC.

This clone was detected once. The rearrangement uses TRBV4-1 and TRBJ2-2, with 9 bases matching TRBD1. This CDR3 contains 19 residues. J gave up 1 base and V 4 bases, and 13 bases lay outside the gene matches. CDR1 MGHRA and CDR2 YSYEKL come from the germline V gene. CDR3 protein: CASSRTQFPGQGNTGELFF. DNA for the CDR3: TGCGCCAGCAGCCGTACTCAGTTTCCGGGACAGGGGAACACCGGGGAGCTGTTTTTT.

This chain connects TRBV2 to TRBJ2-2, with D possibly TRBD1 on 6 matching bases. Trimming took off 2 bases at V and 6 bases at J, with 10 bases between the two ends. Germline V gene lookup returns CDR1 SNHLY and CDR2 FYNNEI. The CDR3 is 14 amino acids. CDR3 region: CASSEQGIAGELFF. The CDR3 region has the DNA TGTGCCAGCAGTGAACAGGGGATCGCCGGGGAGCTGTTTTTT.

The chain recombines TRBV24-1 with TRBJ1-4; D gene uncertain. Germline V lookup: CDR1 KGHDR, CDR2 SFDVKD. The CDR3 totals 15 residues. V was trimmed by 3 bases and J by 8 bases, leaving 15 bases between them. This CDR3 reads CATSDARGDGEKLFF. CDR3 DNA: TGTGCCACCAGTGATGCTAGAGGAGACGGGGAAAAACTGTTTTTT.

The genes are TRBV18 and TRBJ1-1; TRBD1 might be the D (6 bases). CDR3 length: 14 amino acids. Trimming took off 2 bases at V and 4 bases at J, with 11 bases between the two ends. The germline gives CDR1 KGHSH, CDR2 LQKENI. CDR3 bases: TGTGCCAGCTCACCAGTAGGGGGTGCCACTGAAGCTTTCTTT. Translation: CASSPVGGATEAFF.

The V and J genes are TRBV5-1 and TRBJ2-7; TRBD1 aligns across 8 bases. The CDR3 sequence is 17 residues long. The J segment lost 0 bases and the V segment lost 3 bases, leaving 11 bases of the junction unmatched. Looked up from germline, CDR1 is SGHRS and CDR2 is YFSETQ. The CDR3 reads CASSWADRGRSSYEQYF. Here the CDR3 DNA reads TGCGCCAGCAGCTGGGCCGACAGGGGCCGGAGCTCCTACGAGCAGTACTTC.

The V and J genes are TRBV5-1 and TRBJ1-5, with TRBD1 as a possible D gene (6 bases). CDR3 length equals 15 residues. Trimming removed 4 bases from V and 2 bases from J, with 13 bases in between. CDR1 is SGHRS and CDR2 is YFSETQ in the germline V gene. The CDR3 spells CASSPGAGGNQPQHF. The DNA of the CDR3 is TGCGCCAGCAGCCCAGGGGCCGGAGGCAATCAGCCCCAGCATTTT.

The V and J genes are TRBV11-2 and TRBJ1-3; perhaps TRBD1 as D (5 bases). Germline assignment: CDR1 SGHAT and CDR2 FQNNGV. This CDR3 has 15 residues. Trimming left V 4 bases short and J 4 bases short, with 14 bases between. The CDR3 sequence is CASSSPGGYGNTIYF. CDR3 nucleotide sequence: TGTGCCAGCAGCTCCCCCGGGGGGTACGGAAACACCATATATTTT.

Only one count was recorded for this clone. V gene TRBV12-3 or TRBV12-4 combines with J gene TRBJ1-5; tentatively, D is TRBD1 (6 bases). The CDR3 is 13 residues long. Trimming took 8 bases from V and 3 from J, leaving 11 bases between them. CDR3 in amino acids: CASVRGINQPQHF. The CDR3, as DNA: TGTGCCAGCGTCAGGGGAATCAATCAGCCCCAGCATTTT.

J is TRBJ2-5 and V is TRBV24-1; D is uncertain. V lost 5 bases, J lost 7 bases, and 16 bases lay in between. This CDR3 is built from 14 residues. Germline values: CDR1 KGHDR, CDR2 SFDVKD. The CDR3 sequence is CATSAPGDSGTQYF. The CDR3 DNA sequence: TGTGCCACCAGTGCCCCGGGTGATTCGGGGACCCAGTACTTC.

The chain employs TRBV15 and TRBJ2-1, with D maybe TRBD2 (6 bases). V lost 1 base and J 4 bases, leaving 11 bases between the germline ends. CDR3 length equals 15 residues. Germline loops: CDR1 LNHNV, CDR2 YYDKDF (reference sequence). CDR3 sequence: CATSRGSSVYNEQFF. CDR3 coding DNA: TGTGCCACCAGCAGAGGATCTAGCGTATACAATGAGCAGTTCTTC.

The chain has TRBV4-3 and TRBJ1-3; possible D gene TRBD1, 5 bases. The V end lost 4 bases, the J end lost 0 bases, and 7 bases lay between the germline ends. CDR3 length equals 14 residues. Germline lookup yields CDR1 LGHNA and CDR2 YSLEER. The CDR3 region is CASSPGHSGNTIYF. DNA for the CDR3: TGCGCCAGCAGCCCAGGGCACTCTGGAAACACCATATATTTT.

This clone was seen only once. CDR3 DNA sequence: TGTGCCAGCAGCTTAGCGTCCGGAGGCACAGATACGCAGTATTTT. It yields the protein CASSLASGGTDTQYF. The chain joins TRBV7-9 to TRBJ2-3; D call uncertain. CDR1 and CDR2 from the germline V gene are SEHNR and FQNEAQ (reference sequence). CDR3 length equals 15 residues. Trimming removed 0 bases from V and 1 base from J, with 8 bases in between. Looking up the rest from reference TRBV7-9 and TRBJ2-3 gives the full variable domain: DTGVSQNPRHKITKRGQNVTFRCDPISEHNRLYWYRQTLGQGPEFLTYFQNEAQLEKSRLLSDRFSAERPKGSFSTLEIQRTEQGDSAMYLCASSLASGGTDTQYFGPGTRLTVL.

The chain couples TRBV2 to TRBJ2-2; 8 bases line up with TRBD1. With V trimmed by 7 bases and J by 1 base, 2 bases remained unmatched. The V gene's germline CDR1 is SNHLY and CDR2 FYNNEI. This CDR3 comprises 14 residues. For the CDR3, the DNA is TGTGCCAGCAATGGACAGGGGAACACCGGGGAGCTGTTTTTT. This translates into CASNGQGNTGELFF.

The chain carries TRBV5-8 and TRBJ1-4, with 9 bases that match TRBD1. Trimming cost V 1 base and J 8 bases; bases outside gene matches: 12. This CDR3 comprises 17 residues. Germline V gene lookup returns CDR1 SGHTS and CDR2 YDEGEE. The CDR3, as DNA: TGTGCCAGCAGCTTGCAACAGGGGGCGTCCGGGGCAGAAAAACTGTTTTTT. Translating it yields CASSLQQGASGAEKLFF.

In this sample, this clone turned up once. This sequence joins TRBV30 and TRBJ1-6, with D perhaps TRBD1 (6 bases). The CDR3 is 16 amino acids. V shed 3 bases and J shed 3 bases, with 15 bases lying between them. Germline V gene sequence: CDR1 GTSNPN, CDR2 SVGIG (reference sequence). DNA of the CDR3: TGTGCCTGGAGGGCCCGTGGACAGAGCTATAATTCACCCCTCCACTTT. Protein sequence: CAWRARGQSYNSPLHF.

The V gene is TRBV20-1, the J gene TRBJ1-2; 12 nucleotides agree with TRBD1. The J segment lost 6 bases and the V segment lost 3 bases, leaving 11 bases of the junction unmatched. CDR3 size: 16 residues. Germline CDR1 and CDR2: DFQATT and SNEGSKA (reference sequence). The CDR3 is CSASIQPGQGANGYTF. The DNA for the CDR3 is TGCAGTGCTAGTATCCAACCGGGACAGGGGGCGAATGGCTACACCTTC.

This chain connects TRBV7-2 to TRBJ2-7; D call uncertain. Trimming took 3 bases from V and 0 from J, leaving 9 bases between them. This CDR3 contains 14 residues. Germline values: CDR1 SGHTA, CDR2 FQGNSA. CDR3 coding DNA: TGTGCCAGCAGCTTTTTACCGAGCTCCTACGAGCAGTACTTC. Residues: CASSFLPSSYEQYF.

This clone was seen a single time. This chain uses TRBV2 with TRBJ2-3, with TRBD1 matching over 7 bases. CDR1 is SNHLY, CDR2 FYNNEI, per germline. CDR3 length: 13 residues. Trimming at V came to 10 bases and at J to 2 bases, leaving 6 bases not matched to a gene. The chain's CDR3 is CATQGVSTDTQYF. DNA for the CDR3: TGTGCCACCCAGGGGGTTTCCACAGATACGCAGTATTTT.

This chain joins TRBV12-3 or TRBV12-4 and TRBJ1-4; D might be TRBD1 (6 bases). The CDR3 covers 12 residues. V dropped 5 bases and J dropped 8 bases, with 9 bases sitting between them. The CDR3 nucleotides read TGTGCCAGCAGTCCAGGGGACGAAAAACTGTTTTTT. Its translation is CASSPGDEKLFF.

This chain uses TRBV28 with TRBJ1-2; perhaps TRBD1 as D (6 bases). This CDR3 has 13 residues. V was trimmed by 5 bases and J by 6 bases, leaving 13 bases between them. Germline V lookup: CDR1 MDHEN, CDR2 SYDVKM. The CDR3 nucleotides read TGTGCCAGCAGTCAGCAGGGGCTGGATGGCTACACCTTC. Translating it yields CASSQQGLDGYTF.

CDR3 sequence: CASSSRDNEQFF. The DNA for the CDR3 is TGTGCCAGCAGCTCCCGGGACAATGAGCAGTTCTTC. The chain carries TRBV7-9 and TRBJ2-1; D is unresolved. CDR3 length equals 12 residues. Trimming removed 4 bases from V and 5 bases from J, with 6 bases in between. The germline CDR1 and CDR2 sequences are SEHNR and FQNEAQ (reference sequence). Supplemented by reference TRBV7-9 and TRBJ2-1, the full variable domain reads DTGVSQNPRHKITKRGQNVTFRCDPISEHNRLYWYRQTLGQGPEFLTYFQNEAQLEKSRLLSDRFSAERPKGSFSTLEIQRTEQGDSAMYLCASSSRDNEQFFGPGTRLTVL.